The 27 T cell receptor beta chains below were found in one sample sequenced in a study of shared clonotypes between healthy human individuals. Here immunoSEQ multiplex PCR was the method, and the copy in TCRdb shows in-frame clones only, minus some. The sample contains about 2.3 million clones, approximately 90% of which appear only once. Input material: naive CD4+ T cells from PBMCs. Subset denoted: CD45RA+ positively selected. The receptor set was obtained from a man younger than 35 in good health. Some clones in this sample may be carry-over from other donors' samples.

The CDR3 protein is CASSETGTSYYNEQFF. CDR3 bases: TGTGCCAGCAGTGAGACAGGGACAAGTTATTACAATGAGCAGTTCTTC. The gene calls are TRBV2 and TRBJ2-1; 7 bases line up with TRBD1. The CDR3 is made up of 16 amino acids. Germline V gene data show CDR1 as SNHLY and CDR2 as FYNNEI. J was trimmed by 4 bases and V by 3 bases; bases with no gene match: 9.

This chain uses TRBV19 with TRBJ1-5; 7 bases are a match to TRBD1. Germline V lookup: CDR1 LNHDA, CDR2 SQIVND (reference sequence). The CDR3 consists of 16 residues. V lost 9 bases, J lost 5 bases, and 16 bases stayed unmatched. CDR3: CASRDSRIARYQPQHF. CDR3 coding DNA: TGTGCCAGCCGGGACAGTCGTATAGCAAGGTATCAGCCCCAGCATTTT.

The chain is built from TRBV5-4 and TRBJ2-5; the D call may be TRBD1 or TRBD2 (6 bases each). Per the germline V gene, CDR1 is SGHNT and CDR2 is YYREEE (reference sequence). V lost 1 base and J 1 base, leaving 8 bases between the germline ends. The CDR3 runs 14 residues. CDR3: CASSLPGAQETQYF. The CDR3 region has the DNA TGTGCCAGCAGCTTGCCGGGGGCCCAAGAGACCCAGTACTTC.

The rearrangement links TRBV9 to TRBJ2-1; D call uncertain. The CDR3 loop spans 14 amino acids. The germline gives CDR1 SGDLS, CDR2 YYNGEE. Trimming cost V 3 bases and J 0 bases, with 7 bases left between them. The CDR3 nucleotides are TGTGCCAGCAGCGCTGGACCCTCCTACAATGAGCAGTTCTTC. Its protein product is CASSAGPSYNEQFF.

The rearrangement joins TRBV6-6 to TRBJ1-1; the match to TRBD1 covers 9 bases. The CDR3 extends over 14 amino acids. Losses at the gene ends were 7 bases for V and 6 bases for J; bases not matched to a gene: 9. Germline V gene lookup returns CDR1 MNHNY and CDR2 SVGAGI (reference sequence). For the CDR3, the DNA is TGTGCCAGCACCAGGACAGGGGCAGTGGCTGAAGCTTTCTTT. Its protein product is CASTRTGAVAEAFF.

The CDR3 DNA reads as TGTGCCAGCAGCCTTAGCGGGAGGGGAAGCACAGATACGCAGTATTTT. Translation: CASSLSGRGSTDTQYF. The gene calls are TRBV9 and TRBJ2-3; TRBD2 matches at 11 bases. The V segment lost 4 bases and the J segment 0 bases; nucleotides outside the gene matches: 4. Germline V lookup: CDR1 SGDLS, CDR2 YYNGEE. CDR3 size: 16 residues.

The J gene is TRBJ1-2, the V gene TRBV2; tentatively, D is TRBD1 (5 bases). Trimming cost V 2 bases and J 0 bases, with 7 bases left between them. CDR3 size: 14 residues. Germline values: CDR1 SNHLY, CDR2 FYNNEI. The chain's CDR3 is CASSEQGANYGYTF. The CDR3 DNA reads as TGTGCCAGCAGTGAACAGGGAGCTAACTATGGCTACACCTTC.

The J gene is TRBJ2-2, the V gene TRBV9; TRBD1 is a possible D gene (6 bases). V was shortened by 2 bases and J by 5 bases, with 10 bases between the two germline ends. This CDR3 has 14 amino acids. The germline CDR1 and CDR2 sequences are SGDLS and YYNGEE. The CDR3 protein is CASSVPGATGELFF. CDR3 nucleotides: TGTGCCAGCAGCGTTCCAGGGGCAACCGGGGAGCTGTTTTTT.

V usage is TRBV9 and J usage is TRBJ2-3; D is ambiguous. CDR3 length equals 15 residues. Between the trimmed V and J ends, which lost 0 bases and 3 bases, there was a span of 11 bases. CDR1 and CDR2 (germline): SGDLS, YYNGEE. Here the CDR3 reads CASSVAGGDTDTQYF. The CDR3 DNA is TGTGCCAGCAGCGTAGCCGGCGGTGATACAGATACGCAGTATTTT.

This clone was observed a single time. The V and J genes are TRBV4-2 and TRBJ2-3, with D possibly being TRBD1 (6 bases). The germline CDR1 and CDR2 sequences are LGHNA and YNFKEQ. Trimming stripped 5 bases from V and 3 bases from J, with 12 bases between. The CDR3 length is 14 residues. CDR3 coding DNA: TGTGCCAGCAGCTGGTCCGGGACAACAGATACGCAGTATTTT. It specifies CASSWSGTTDTQYF.

This clone was counted once. The chain links TRBV5-1 to TRBJ1-1; D unclear. CDR3 length: 14 residues. Germline lookup yields CDR1 SGHRS and CDR2 YFSETQ. The V end was cut by 4 bases, the J end by 0 bases, with 10 bases between. The CDR3 coding sequence is TGCGCCAGCAGCCCGGAAATAGTGAACACTGAAGCTTTCTTT. It specifies CASSPEIVNTEAFF.

This clone was recorded once. The rearrangement uses TRBV2 and TRBJ2-1; 11 bases are shared with TRBD2. The V gene end was trimmed by 6 bases and the J gene end by 2 bases; junction bases not matched to a gene: 6. The CDR3 is made up of 16 amino acids. The V gene's germline CDR1 is SNHLY and CDR2 FYNNEI. As DNA, the CDR3 is TGTGCCAGCAGCGGGCTAGCGGGAGGCCCCTACAATGAGCAGTTCTTC. Translating it yields CASSGLAGGPYNEQFF.

The CDR3 sequence: CASRLGGTQETQYF. In nucleotides, the CDR3 is TGTGCCAGCAGGCTTGGGGGGACTCAAGAGACCCAGTACTTC. The V gene is TRBV2, the J gene TRBJ2-5; maybe TRBD2 (6 bases). Germline V lookup: CDR1 SNHLY, CDR2 FYNNEI. V was clipped by 6 bases and J by 2 bases, with 13 bases between them. The CDR3 has 14 amino acids.

Of note for this clone: Other DNA sequences in the sample encode the same CDR3. This chain links TRBV7-9 with TRBJ2-3; 7 nucleotides agree with TRBD1. This CDR3 comprises 14 residues. Per the germline V gene, CDR1 is SEHNR and CDR2 is FQNEAQ (reference sequence). J gave up 0 bases and V 6 bases, and 3 bases lay outside the gene matches. CDR3 sequence (DNA): TGTGCCAGCAGTTTCAGGGGGAGCACAGATACGCAGTATTTT. This codes for CASSFRGSTDTQYF.

The rearrangement uses TRBV5-1 and TRBJ1-4, with D maybe TRBD1 (6 bases). CDR1 and CDR2 from the germline V gene are SGHRS and YFSETQ. The CDR3 spans 14 residues. V lost 4 bases, J lost 5 bases, and 12 bases lay in between. The CDR3 DNA follows: TGCGCCAGCAGCCGGGACAATTCCAATGAAAAACTGTTTTTT. Translation: CASSRDNSNEKLFF.

This rearrangement joins TRBV5-1 to TRBJ2-3; the match to TRBD2 covers 9 bases. V shed 0 bases and J 5 bases; nucleotides not matched to a gene: 4. Germline CDR1 and CDR2: SGHRS and YFSETQ. The CDR3 is 15 amino acids. The CDR3 is CASSLVSAGGDTQYF. The CDR3 DNA follows: TGCGCCAGCAGCTTGGTCTCAGCGGGAGGAGATACGCAGTATTTT.

The chain combines TRBV4-3 with TRBJ2-3; D not resolved. Trimming shortened V by 0 bases and J by 2 bases, and 15 bases separated the two germline ends. The CDR3 is 17 amino acids. Germline CDR1 reads LGHNA; CDR2 reads YSLEER. The CDR3 sequence: CASSQDGLQGTTDTQYF. The DNA for the CDR3 is TGCGCCAGCAGCCAAGACGGCCTCCAAGGAACCACAGATACGCAGTATTTT.

The chain couples TRBV5-1 to TRBJ1-2; D is unclear. V lost 3 bases to trimming and J lost 3 bases, with 6 bases between them. The CDR3 extends over 12 amino acids. The germline V gene encodes CDR1 SGHRS and CDR2 YFSETQ. Here the CDR3 DNA reads TGCGCCAGCAGCTCTCGGGACTATGGCTACACCTTC. Its translation is CASSSRDYGYTF.

The chain combines TRBV11-2 with TRBJ2-3; 10 bases line up with TRBD2. J was trimmed by 4 bases and V by 3 bases; bases with no gene match: 7. The CDR3 covers 16 residues. Germline-derived CDR1 and CDR2 are SGHAT and FQNNGV. The CDR3 bases are TGTGCCAGCAGCTTTTTGAGCGGGAGGGTTCCAGATACGCAGTATTTT. As protein: CASSFLSGRVPDTQYF.

The CDR3, as DNA: TGCGCCAGCAGCCAACCTGGAGGCAATCAGCCCCAGCATTTT. This codes for CASSQPGGNQPQHF. V usage is TRBV4-1 and J usage is TRBJ1-5; unclear D gene. CDR1 is MGHRA, CDR2 YSYEKL, per germline. V was clipped by 2 bases and J by 2 bases, with 7 bases between them. This CDR3 is built from 14 residues.

This clone was counted once. This CDR3 is CAWSVAGRVKGGYTF. CDR3 in DNA: TGTGCCTGGAGTGTTGCCGGCAGGGTAAAAGGCGGCTACACCTTC. The rearrangement uses TRBV30 and TRBJ1-2, with D perhaps matching TRBD1 (5 bases). V was trimmed by 0 bases and J by 8 bases, leaving 19 bases between them. This CDR3 has 15 amino acids. Germline assignment: CDR1 GTSNPN and CDR2 SVGIG (reference sequence).

The chain uses TRBV10-3 and TRBJ2-3, with TRBD2 identical over 10 bases. The CDR3 totals 15 residues. Germline lookup yields CDR1 ENHRY and CDR2 SYGVKD. The V gene end was trimmed by 3 bases and the J gene end by 4 bases; junction bases not matched to a gene: 4. CDR3 loop: CAISESSGSPDTQYF. The CDR3 region has the DNA TGTGCCATCAGTGAATCTAGCGGGAGTCCAGATACGCAGTATTTT.

The gene calls are TRBV14 and TRBJ1-3, with unresolved D. The CDR3 is made up of 13 amino acids. V lost 1 base and J 2 bases, leaving 3 bases between the germline ends. CDR1 SGHDN and CDR2 FVKESK come from the germline V gene. CDR3 bases: TGTGCCAGCAGCCAAGTGACTGGAAACACCATATATTTT. Translating gives CASSQVTGNTIYF.

The chain links TRBV5-1 to TRBJ2-7, with 7 positions matching TRBD2. V dropped 4 bases and J dropped 6; count of bases not matched to a gene: 10. CDR1 SGHRS and CDR2 YFSETQ come from the germline V gene. The CDR3 runs 14 residues. CDR3 in DNA: TGCGCCAGCAGCATCTCCGGGACTAACTCCGAGCAGTACTTC. This translates into CASSISGTNSEQYF.

The chain couples TRBV11-3 to TRBJ2-3; 11 nucleotides align to TRBD2. The CDR3 extends over 15 amino acids. Germline CDR1 reads SGHNT; CDR2 reads YENEEA. Trimming removed 6 bases from V and 1 base from J; junction bases left unmatched: 3. The CDR3 bases are TGTGCCAGCAGTGGACTAGCGGGTGGCACAGATACGCAGTATTTT. It is translated as CASSGLAGGTDTQYF.

The chain joins TRBV5-6 to TRBJ2-2; D may be TRBD2 (6 bases). Germline assignment: CDR1 SGHDT and CDR2 YYEEEE. Trimming cost V 5 bases and J 1 base, with 12 bases left between them. The CDR3 consists of 15 residues. In nucleotides, the CDR3 is TGTGCCAGCAGTCCGGGAGTACGGAACACCGGGGAGCTGTTTTTT. It specifies CASSPGVRNTGELFF.

This rearrangement joins TRBV4-1 to TRBJ2-7; TRBD2 matches at 15 bases. Trimming cost V 3 bases and J 2 bases; bases outside gene matches: 11. Per the germline V gene, CDR1 is MGHRA and CDR2 is YSYEKL. The CDR3 is made up of 19 amino acids. The chain's CDR3 is CASSQYGRGLAGGTYEQYF. The CDR3 coding sequence is TGCGCCAGCAGCCAGTACGGCCGAGGACTAGCGGGAGGGACCTACGAGCAGTACTTC.